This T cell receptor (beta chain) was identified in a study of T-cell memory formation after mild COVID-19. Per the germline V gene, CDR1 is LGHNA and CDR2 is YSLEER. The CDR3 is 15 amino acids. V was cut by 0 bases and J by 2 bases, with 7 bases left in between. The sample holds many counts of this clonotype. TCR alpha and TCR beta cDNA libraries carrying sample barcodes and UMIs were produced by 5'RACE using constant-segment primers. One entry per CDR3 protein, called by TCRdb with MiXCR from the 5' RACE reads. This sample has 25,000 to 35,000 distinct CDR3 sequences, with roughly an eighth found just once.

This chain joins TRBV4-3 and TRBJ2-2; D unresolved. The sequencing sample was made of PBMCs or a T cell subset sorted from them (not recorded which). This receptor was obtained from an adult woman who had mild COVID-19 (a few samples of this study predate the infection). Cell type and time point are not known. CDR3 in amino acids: CASSQEEGNTGELFF. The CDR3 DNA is TGCGCCAGCAGCCAAGAGGAAGGAAACACCGGGGAGCTGTTTTTT.